The entry that follows covers one TCR beta chain sequence. Its antigen is as yet unknown. With 6 bases removed from V and 1 base from J, the gap between germline ends came to 22 bases. The CDR3 covers 17 residues. The germline CDR1 and CDR2 sequences are SGDLS and YYNGEE. The data are from a study of Graves' ophthalmopathy and Graves' hyperthyroidism. The wider study: If no ophthalmopathy appeared within 18 months of follow-up, hyperthyroidism was termed stable. The study, taken as a whole, reports: This model predicted ophthalmopathy progression (sensitivity around 71%, specificity roughly 72%).

It was on clinical symptoms, serum thyroxine, TRAb, thyroid ultrasound and orbital computed tomography that diagnosis relied. Scientists amplified the TCR beta CDR3 regions from RNA transcripts. RT-PCR in the first round used HTBI primers; a second-round multiplex PCR followed. MiXCR, run by TCRdb on the multiplex PCR reads, gives a single entry per CDR3 protein. Among some 1.1 million distinct CDR3 sequences, less than 45% were seen once, and the ten largest hold around 10%. This chain uses TRBV9 with TRBJ1-1; D is perhaps TRBD1 (5 bases). Input material: peripheral blood or thyroid tissue (not recorded which). This clonotype originated in an adult man with Graves' hyperthyroidism. The CDR3 loop reads CASTPSSGGLKNTEAFF. The CDR3 DNA reads TGTGCCAGCACCCCATCATCCGGGGGATTGAAGAACACTGAAGCTTTCTTT.